This T cell receptor beta chain was obtained from a study of spatial heterogeneity in lung cancer. The CDR3 covers 15 residues. V was cut by 5 bases and J by 4 bases, with 16 bases left in between. Germline CDR1 and CDR2: SGHAT and FQDESV (reference sequence). This clonotype was found many times. Its antigen is not identified. Study-level points and caveats: Higher tumor mutation counts went along with higher counts of expanded intratumoral alpha and beta TCRs.

Individually, TCR cDNA molecules were each labelled with a unique molecular identifier. TCRdb itself ran the 5' RACE reads through MiXCR, one entry per CDR3 protein. The sample has around 13,000 distinct CDR3 sequences, roughly 7.2% seen once. Documented time point: sample taken at primary tumor resection. Tumor, nontumor lung or frozen PBMC supplied whole RNA, sequenced without sorting. The receptor comes from a female donor with early-stage non-small cell lung cancer. The V and J genes are TRBV11-1 and TRBJ2-3; D is ambiguous. Sequencing was performed on lung tumor tissue, taken at surgery. The CDR3, as DNA: TGTGCCAGCAGCCAACTCCGAAATATGGCAGATACGCAGTATTTT. This encodes CASSQLRNMADTQYF.